This is a list of T cell receptor beta chains from one sample in a study of CD8+ T cells in alopecia areata. The repertoire was sequenced with immunoSEQ multiplex PCR; TCRdb's copy has only in-frame clones and lacks some. The sample shows about 140,000 clones, 70% to 90% of them seen only once. The sequenced sample was CD8+ T cells sorted from blood, obtained at week 4, from a patient treated with tofacitinib. These receptors all come from a human donor with alopecia areata. Both conserved end residues are part of each CDR3. Each record gives: J gene, CDR3 length, V gene, CDR3 protein.

j_call: TRBJ2-1; cdr3_length: 15; v_call: TRBV9; cdr3_aa: CASSPRGSPYNEQFF
j_call: TRBJ2-1; cdr3_length: 13; v_call: TRBV10-2; cdr3_aa: CASSGALPNEQFF
j_call: TRBJ1-1; cdr3_length: 11; v_call: TRBV5-4; cdr3_aa: CASNVNDEAFF
j_call: TRBJ2-1; cdr3_length: 14; v_call: TRBV11-2; cdr3_aa: CASSLEVSYNEQFF
j_call: TRBJ2-1; cdr3_length: 14; v_call: TRBV29-1; cdr3_aa: CSVEVAGSYNEQFF
j_call: TRBJ2-3; cdr3_length: 15; v_call: TRBV30; cdr3_aa: CAWSEGLAVTDTQYF
j_call: TRBJ2-2; cdr3_length: 14; v_call: TRBV6-1; cdr3_aa: CASTTGSSTGELFF
j_call: TRBJ1-3; cdr3_length: 15; v_call: TRBV15; cdr3_aa: CATSRGYSTGNTIYF
j_call: TRBJ1-4; cdr3_length: 15; v_call: TRBV29-1; cdr3_aa: CSVEVVGQGYEKLFF
j_call: TRBJ1-1; cdr3_length: 15; v_call: TRBV5-1; cdr3_aa: CASSLAAEPNTEAFF
j_call: TRBJ2-1; cdr3_length: 12; v_call: TRBV2; cdr3_aa: CASSRASPEQFF
j_call: TRBJ1-1; cdr3_length: 13; v_call: TRBV29-1; cdr3_aa: CSVEEGAAFEAFF
j_call: TRBJ2-7; cdr3_length: 15; v_call: TRBV27; cdr3_aa: CASSTRLAGAYEQYF
j_call: TRBJ2-5; cdr3_length: 15; v_call: TRBV4-2; cdr3_aa: CASSQDYGTDTAQYF
j_call: TRBJ1-1; cdr3_length: 15; v_call: TRBV9; cdr3_aa: CASSVGSGPNLGAFF
j_call: TRBJ2-7; cdr3_length: 14; v_call: TRBV29-1; cdr3_aa: CSAIPADWAYEQYF
j_call: TRBJ2-7; cdr3_length: 15; v_call: TRBV7-9; cdr3_aa: CASSPPPQGTYEQYF
j_call: TRBJ2-2; cdr3_length: 15; v_call: TRBV5-1; cdr3_aa: CASSLSASGPGELFF
j_call: TRBJ2-7; cdr3_length: 17; v_call: TRBV2; cdr3_aa: CASSVVAGELSTYEQYF